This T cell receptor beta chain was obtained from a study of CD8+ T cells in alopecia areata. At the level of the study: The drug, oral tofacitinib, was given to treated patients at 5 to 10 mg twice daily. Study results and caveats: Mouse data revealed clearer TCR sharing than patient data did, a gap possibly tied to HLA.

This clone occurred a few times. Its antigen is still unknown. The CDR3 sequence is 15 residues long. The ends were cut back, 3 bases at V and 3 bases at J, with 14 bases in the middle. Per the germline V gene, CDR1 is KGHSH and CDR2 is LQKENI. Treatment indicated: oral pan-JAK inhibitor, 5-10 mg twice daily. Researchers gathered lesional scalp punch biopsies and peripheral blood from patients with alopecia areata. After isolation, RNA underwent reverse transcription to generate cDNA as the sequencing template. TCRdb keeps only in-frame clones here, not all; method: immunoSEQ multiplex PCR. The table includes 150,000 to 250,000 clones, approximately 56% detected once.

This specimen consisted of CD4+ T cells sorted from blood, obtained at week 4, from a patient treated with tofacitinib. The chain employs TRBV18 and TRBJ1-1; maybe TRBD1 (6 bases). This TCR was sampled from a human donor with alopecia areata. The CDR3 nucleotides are TGTGCCAGCTCACCGTCGGACAGCTCGGACACTGAAGCTTTCTTT. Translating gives CASSPSDSSDTEAFF.